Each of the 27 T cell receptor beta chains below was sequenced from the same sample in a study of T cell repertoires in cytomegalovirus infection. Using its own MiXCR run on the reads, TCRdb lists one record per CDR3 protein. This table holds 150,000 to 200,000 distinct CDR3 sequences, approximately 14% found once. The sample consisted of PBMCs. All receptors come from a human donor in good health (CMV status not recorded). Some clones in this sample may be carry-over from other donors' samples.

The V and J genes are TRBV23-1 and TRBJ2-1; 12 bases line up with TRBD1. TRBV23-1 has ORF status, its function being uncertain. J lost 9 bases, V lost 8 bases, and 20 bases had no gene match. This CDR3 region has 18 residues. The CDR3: CASGSRDRGPKRGREQFF. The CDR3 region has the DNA TGCGCCAGCGGCTCACGGGACAGGGGGCCAAAGCGAGGGCGTGAGCAGTTCTTC.

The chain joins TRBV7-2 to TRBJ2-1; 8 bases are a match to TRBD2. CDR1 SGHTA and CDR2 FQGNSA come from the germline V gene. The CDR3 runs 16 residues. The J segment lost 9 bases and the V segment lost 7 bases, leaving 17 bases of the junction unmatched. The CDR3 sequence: CASILAGSGRSSEQFF. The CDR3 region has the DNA TGTGCCAGCATTCTCGCGGGGAGCGGGAGATCGAGTGAGCAGTTCTTC.

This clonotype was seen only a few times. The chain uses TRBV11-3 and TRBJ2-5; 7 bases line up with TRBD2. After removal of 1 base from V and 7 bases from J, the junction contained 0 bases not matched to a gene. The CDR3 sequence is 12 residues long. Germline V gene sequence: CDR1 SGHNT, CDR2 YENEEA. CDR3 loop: CASSLVAGTQYF. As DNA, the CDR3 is TGTGCCAGCAGCTTAGTAGCGGGGACCCAGTACTTC.

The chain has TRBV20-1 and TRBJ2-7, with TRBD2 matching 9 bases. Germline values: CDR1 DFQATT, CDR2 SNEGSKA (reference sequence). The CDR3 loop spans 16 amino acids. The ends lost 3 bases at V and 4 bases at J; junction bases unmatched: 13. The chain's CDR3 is CSARPPGLAGLYEQYF. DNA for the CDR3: TGCAGTGCTAGGCCCCCCGGGCTAGCGGGACTGTACGAGCAGTACTTC.

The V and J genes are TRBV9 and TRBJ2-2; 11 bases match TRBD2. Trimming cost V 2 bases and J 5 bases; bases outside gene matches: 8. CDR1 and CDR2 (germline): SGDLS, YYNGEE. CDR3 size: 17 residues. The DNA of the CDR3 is TGTGCCAGCAGCGTCCCCCTAGCGGGAGGCCTAACCGGGGAGCTGTTTTTT. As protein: CASSVPLAGGLTGELFF.

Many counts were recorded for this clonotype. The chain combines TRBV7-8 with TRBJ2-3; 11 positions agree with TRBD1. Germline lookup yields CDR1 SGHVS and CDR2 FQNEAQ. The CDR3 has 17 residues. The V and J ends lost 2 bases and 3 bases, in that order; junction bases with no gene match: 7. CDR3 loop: CASSLRGQGVKTDTQYF. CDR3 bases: TGTGCCAGCAGCTTACGGGGACAGGGGGTTAAGACAGATACGCAGTATTTT. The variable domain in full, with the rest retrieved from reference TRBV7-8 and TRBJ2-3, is GAGVSQSPRYKVAKRGQDVALRCDPISGHVSLFWYQQALGQGPEFLTYFQNEAQLDKSGLPSDRFFAERPEGSVSTLKIQRTQQEDSAVYLCASSLRGQGVKTDTQYFGPGTRLTVL.

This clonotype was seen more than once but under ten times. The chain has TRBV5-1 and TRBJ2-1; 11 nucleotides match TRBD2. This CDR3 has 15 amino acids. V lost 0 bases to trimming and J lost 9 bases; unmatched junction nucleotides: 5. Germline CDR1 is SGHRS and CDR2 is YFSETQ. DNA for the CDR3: TGCGCCAGCAGCTTGGGACTAGCGGGATGGGGTGAGCAGTTCTTC. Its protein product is CASSLGLAGWGEQFF. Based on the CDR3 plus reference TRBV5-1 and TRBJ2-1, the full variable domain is KAGVTQTPRYLIKTRGQQVTLSCSPISGHRSVSWYQQTPGQGLQFLFEYFSETQRNKGNFPGRFSGRQFSNSRSEMNVSTLELGDSALYLCASSLGLAGWGEQFFGPGTRLTVL.

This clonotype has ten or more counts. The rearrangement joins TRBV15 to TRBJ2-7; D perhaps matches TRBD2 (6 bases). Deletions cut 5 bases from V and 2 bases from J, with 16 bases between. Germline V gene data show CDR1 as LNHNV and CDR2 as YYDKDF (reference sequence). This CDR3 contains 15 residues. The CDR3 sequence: CATSSSGGKTYEQYF. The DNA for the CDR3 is TGTGCCACCAGCTCAAGTGGGGGGAAAACCTACGAGCAGTACTTC.

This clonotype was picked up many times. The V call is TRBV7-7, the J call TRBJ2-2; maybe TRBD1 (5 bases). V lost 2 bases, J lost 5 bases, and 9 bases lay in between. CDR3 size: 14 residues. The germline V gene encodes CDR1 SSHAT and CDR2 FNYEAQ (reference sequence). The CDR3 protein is CASSLSTVTGELFF. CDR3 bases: TGTGCCAGCAGCTTATCGACAGTGACCGGGGAGCTGTTTTTT.

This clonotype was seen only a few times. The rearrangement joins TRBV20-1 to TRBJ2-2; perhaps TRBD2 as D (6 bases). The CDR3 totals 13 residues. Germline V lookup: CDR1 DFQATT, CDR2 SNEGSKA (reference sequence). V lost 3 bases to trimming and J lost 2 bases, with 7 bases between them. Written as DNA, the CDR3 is TGCAGTGCTAGCGGGAGAAACACCGGGGAGCTGTTTTTT. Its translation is CSASGRNTGELFF.

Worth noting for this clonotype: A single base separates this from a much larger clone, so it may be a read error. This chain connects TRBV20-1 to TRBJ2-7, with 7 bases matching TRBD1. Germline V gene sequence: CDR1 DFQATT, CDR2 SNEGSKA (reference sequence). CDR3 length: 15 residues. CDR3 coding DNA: TGCTGTGCTAGAGATCCGGGACAGCTCTCCTACGAGCAGTACTTC. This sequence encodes CCARDPGQLSYEQYF.

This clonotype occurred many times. Written as DNA, the CDR3 is TGTGCCAGCAGCCGGGACAGCTTTAGCAATCAGCCCCAGCATTTT. This gives the protein CASSRDSFSNQPQHF. This chain links TRBV7-2 with TRBJ1-5; 7 bases match TRBD1. V trimming: 5 bases; J trimming: 0 bases; junction bases outside the gene matches: 4. CDR1 and CDR2 from the germline V gene are SGHTA and FQGNSA. This CDR3 spans 15 amino acids.

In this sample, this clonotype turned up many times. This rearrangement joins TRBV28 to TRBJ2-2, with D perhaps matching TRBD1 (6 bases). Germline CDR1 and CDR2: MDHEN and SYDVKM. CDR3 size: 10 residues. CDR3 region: CDRGTGELFF. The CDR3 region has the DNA TGTGATAGGGGGACCGGGGAGCTGTTTTTT. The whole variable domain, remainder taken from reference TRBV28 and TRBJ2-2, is DVKVTQSSRYLVKRTGEKVFLECVQDMDHENMFWYRQDPGLGLRLIYFSYDVKMKEKGDIPEGYSVSREKKERFSLILESASTNQTSMYLCDRGTGELFFGEGSRLTVL.

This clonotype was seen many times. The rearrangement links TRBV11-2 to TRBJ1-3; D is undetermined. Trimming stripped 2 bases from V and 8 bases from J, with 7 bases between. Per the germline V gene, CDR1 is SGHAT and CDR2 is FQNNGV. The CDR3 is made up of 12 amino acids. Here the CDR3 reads CASSLRVDTIYF. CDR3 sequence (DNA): TGTGCCAGCAGCTTAAGGGTGGACACCATATATTTT.

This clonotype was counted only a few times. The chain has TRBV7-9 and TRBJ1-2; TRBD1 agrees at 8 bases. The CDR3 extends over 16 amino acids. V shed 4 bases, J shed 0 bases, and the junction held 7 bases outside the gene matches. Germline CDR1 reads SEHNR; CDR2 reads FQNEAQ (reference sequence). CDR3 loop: CASSYFPTGANYGYTF. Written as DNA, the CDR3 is TGTGCCAGCAGCTACTTCCCGACAGGGGCTAACTATGGCTACACCTTC. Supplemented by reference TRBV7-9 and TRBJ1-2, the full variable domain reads DTGVSQNPRHKITKRGQNVTFRCDPISEHNRLYWYRQTLGQGPEFLTYFQNEAQLEKSRLLSDRFSAERPKGSFSTLEIQRTEQGDSAMYLCASSYFPTGANYGYTFGSGTRLTVV.

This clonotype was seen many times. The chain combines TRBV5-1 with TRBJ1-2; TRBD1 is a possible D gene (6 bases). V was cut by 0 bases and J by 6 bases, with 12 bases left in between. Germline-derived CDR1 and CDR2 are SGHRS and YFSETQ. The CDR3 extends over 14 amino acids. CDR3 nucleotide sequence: TGCGCCAGCAGCTTGGTAACCCAGGGGCATGGCTACACCTTC. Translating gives CASSLVTQGHGYTF.

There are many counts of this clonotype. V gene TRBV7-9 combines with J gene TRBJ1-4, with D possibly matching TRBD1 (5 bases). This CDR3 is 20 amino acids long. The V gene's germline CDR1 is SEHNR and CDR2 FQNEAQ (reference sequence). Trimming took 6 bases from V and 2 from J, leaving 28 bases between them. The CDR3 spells CASRSSRRWGVIRTNEKLFF. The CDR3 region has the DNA TGTGCCAGCAGATCGTCGCGGCGGTGGGGGGTTATCAGGACTAATGAAAAACTGTTTTTT.

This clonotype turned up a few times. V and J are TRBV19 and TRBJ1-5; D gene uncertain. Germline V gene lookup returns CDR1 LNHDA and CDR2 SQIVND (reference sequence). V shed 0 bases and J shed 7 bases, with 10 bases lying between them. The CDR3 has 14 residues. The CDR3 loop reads CASSIEEEWQPQHF. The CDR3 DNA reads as TGTGCCAGTAGTATAGAAGAGGAGTGGCAGCCCCAGCATTTT. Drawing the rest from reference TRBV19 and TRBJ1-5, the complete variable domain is DGGITQSPKYLFRKEGQNVTLSCEQNLNHDAMYWYRQDPGQGLRLIYYSQIVNDFQKGDIAEGYSVSREKKESFPLTVTSAQKNPTAFYLCASSIEEEWQPQHFGDGTRLSIL.

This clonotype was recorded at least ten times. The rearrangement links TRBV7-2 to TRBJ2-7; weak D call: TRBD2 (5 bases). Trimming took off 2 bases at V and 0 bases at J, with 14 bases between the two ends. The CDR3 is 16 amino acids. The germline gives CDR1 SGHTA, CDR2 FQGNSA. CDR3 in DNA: TGTGCCAGCAGCTTATGGGCGGGTACGCGCTCCTACGAGCAGTACTTC. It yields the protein CASSLWAGTRSYEQYF.

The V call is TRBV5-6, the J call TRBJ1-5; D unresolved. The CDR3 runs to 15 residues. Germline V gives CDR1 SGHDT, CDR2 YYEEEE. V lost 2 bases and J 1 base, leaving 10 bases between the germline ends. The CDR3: CASSFSGKSNQPQHF. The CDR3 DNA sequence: TGTGCCAGCAGCTTCTCCGGGAAGAGCAATCAGCCCCAGCATTTT.

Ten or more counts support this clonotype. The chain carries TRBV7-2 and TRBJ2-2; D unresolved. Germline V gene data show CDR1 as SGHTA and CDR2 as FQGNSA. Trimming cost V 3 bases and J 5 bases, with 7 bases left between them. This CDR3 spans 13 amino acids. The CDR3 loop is CASSLTGTGELFF. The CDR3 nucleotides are TGTGCCAGCAGCTTGACCGGTACCGGGGAGCTGTTTTTT.

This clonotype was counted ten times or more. CDR3 sequence (DNA): TGTGCCAGCAGCCAAGATATGGGAAATAGCAATCAGCCCCAGCATTTT. It yields the protein CASSQDMGNSNQPQHF. The chain carries TRBV14 and TRBJ1-5; D is unresolved. The germline V and J ends were trimmed by 0 bases and 0 bases, with 9 bases remaining between them. Germline V lookup: CDR1 SGHDN, CDR2 FVKESK. The CDR3 has 16 amino acids.

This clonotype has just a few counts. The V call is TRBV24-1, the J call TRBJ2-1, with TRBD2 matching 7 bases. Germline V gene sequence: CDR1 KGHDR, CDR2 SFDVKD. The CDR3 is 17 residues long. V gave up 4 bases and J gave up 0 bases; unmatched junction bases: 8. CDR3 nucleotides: TGTGCCACCAGTGACCCGAAGCGGGGTTCCTCCTACAATGAGCAGTTCTTC. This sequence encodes CATSDPKRGSSYNEQFF.

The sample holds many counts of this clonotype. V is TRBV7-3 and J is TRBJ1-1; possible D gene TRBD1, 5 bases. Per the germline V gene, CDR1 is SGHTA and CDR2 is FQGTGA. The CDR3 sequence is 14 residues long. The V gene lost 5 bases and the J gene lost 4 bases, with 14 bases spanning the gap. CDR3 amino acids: CASSLNQGGTEAFF. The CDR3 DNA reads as TGTGCCAGCAGCCTAAACCAGGGAGGCACTGAAGCTTTCTTT.

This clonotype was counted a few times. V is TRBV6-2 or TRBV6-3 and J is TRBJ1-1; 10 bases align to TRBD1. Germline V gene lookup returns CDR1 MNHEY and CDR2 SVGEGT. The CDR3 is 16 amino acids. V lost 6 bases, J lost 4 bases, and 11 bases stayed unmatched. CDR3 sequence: CASSNPLGQGVTEAFF. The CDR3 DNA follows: TGTGCCAGCAGCAACCCCCTCGGACAGGGGGTCACTGAAGCTTTCTTT.

The CDR3 reads CASSQEGLRGREQYF. The CDR3 DNA reads TGTGCCAGCAGCCAAGAAGGGCTCAGGGGGCGCGAGCAGTACTTC. The rearrangement links TRBV3-1 to TRBJ2-7, with TRBD1 matching over 8 bases. Germline V CDR1 and CDR2: LGHDT, YNNKEL (reference sequence). The CDR3 is 15 amino acids. V gave up 0 bases and J gave up 6 bases; unmatched junction bases: 7.

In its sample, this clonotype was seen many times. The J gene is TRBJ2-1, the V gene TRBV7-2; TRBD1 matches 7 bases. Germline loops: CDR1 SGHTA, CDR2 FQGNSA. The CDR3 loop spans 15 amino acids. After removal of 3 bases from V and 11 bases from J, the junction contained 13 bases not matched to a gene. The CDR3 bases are TGTGCCAGCAGCTTGACAGGGACGCCAATACTACAGCAGTTCTTC. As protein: CASSLTGTPILQQFF.